This entry is about one T cell receptor beta chain. The antigen is unknown. The entry originates in a study of PD-L1 blockade in urothelial cancer. Study information: Patients commenced atezolizumab in 2014, and it was given at 1,200 mg intravenously every 3 weeks. T cell content in blood samples showed a median of about 150,000. Whole-study results and caveats: A pretreatment blood TCR clonality that fell below the median predicted better progression-free and overall survival.

V lost 4 bases and J lost 3; bases outside the gene matches: 2. The CDR3 is 14 residues long. Germline V CDR1 and CDR2: SGHRS, YFSETQ. This table comes from immunoSEQ multiplex PCR, and its TCRdb copy is limited to in-frame clones, with some not included. The sample yields about 53,000 clones, roughly 85% seen once. Time point described: pretreatment peripheral blood. Locally advanced or metastatic urothelial carcinoma was diagnosed in the patients. The clonotype was recovered from a woman aged 60-75 years with urothelial cancer. The source was PBMCs, collected around atezolizumab (anti-PD-L1) treatment. V gene TRBV5-1 combines with J gene TRBJ2-5; 11 bases are a match to TRBD2. The CDR3 sequence is CASSAGLAEETQYF. In DNA form, the CDR3 reads TGCGCCAGCAGCGCGGGACTAGCGGAAGAGACCCAGTACTTC.